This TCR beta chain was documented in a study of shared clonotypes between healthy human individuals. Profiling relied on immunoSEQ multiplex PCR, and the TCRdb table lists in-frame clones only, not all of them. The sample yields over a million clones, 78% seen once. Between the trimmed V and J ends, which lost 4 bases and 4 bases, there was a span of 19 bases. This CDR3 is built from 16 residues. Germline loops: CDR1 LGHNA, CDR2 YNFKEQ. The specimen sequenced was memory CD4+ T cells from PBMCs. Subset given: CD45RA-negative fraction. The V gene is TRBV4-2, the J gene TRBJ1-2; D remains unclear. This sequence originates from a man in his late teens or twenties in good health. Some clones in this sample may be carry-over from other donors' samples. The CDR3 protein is CASSRISSQPGYGYTF. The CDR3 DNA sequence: TGTGCCAGCAGCCGGATCTCGTCCCAGCCGGGCTATGGCTACACCTTC.